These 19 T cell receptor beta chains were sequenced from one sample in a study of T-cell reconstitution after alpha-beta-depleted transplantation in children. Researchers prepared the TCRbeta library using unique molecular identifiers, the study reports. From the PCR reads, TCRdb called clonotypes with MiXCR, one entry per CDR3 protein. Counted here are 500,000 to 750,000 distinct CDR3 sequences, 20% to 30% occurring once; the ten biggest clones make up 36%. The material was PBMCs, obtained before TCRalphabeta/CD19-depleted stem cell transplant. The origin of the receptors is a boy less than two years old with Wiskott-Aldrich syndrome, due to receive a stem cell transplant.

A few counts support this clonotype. The CDR3 here is CSVVRDREPDTQYF. As DNA, the CDR3 is TGCAGCGTTGTCCGGGACAGGGAACCAGATACGCAGTATTTT. The genes are TRBV29-1 and TRBJ2-3; 9 positions match TRBD1. The J segment lost 4 bases and the V segment lost 4 bases, leaving 6 bases of the junction unmatched. CDR1 is SQVTM, CDR2 ANQGSEA, per germline. This CDR3 is 14 amino acids long.

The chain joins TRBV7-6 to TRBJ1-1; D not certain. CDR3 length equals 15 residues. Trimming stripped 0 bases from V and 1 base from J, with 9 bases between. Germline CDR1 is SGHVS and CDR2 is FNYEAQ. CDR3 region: CASSLAIGRNTEAFF. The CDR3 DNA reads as TGTGCCAGCAGCTTAGCTATTGGTAGGAACACTGAAGCTTTCTTT. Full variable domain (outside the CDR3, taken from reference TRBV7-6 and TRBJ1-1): GAGVSQSPRYKVTKRGQDVALRCDPISGHVSLYWYRQALGQGPEFLTYFNYEAQQDKSGLPNDRFSAERPEGSISTLTIQRTEQRDSAMYRCASSLAIGRNTEAFFGQGTRLTVV.

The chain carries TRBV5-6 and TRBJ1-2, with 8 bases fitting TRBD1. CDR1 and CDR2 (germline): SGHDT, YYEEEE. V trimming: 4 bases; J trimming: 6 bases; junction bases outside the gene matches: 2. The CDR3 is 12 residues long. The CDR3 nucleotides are TGTGCCAGCAGCATGGGACAGGATGGCTACACCTTC. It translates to CASSMGQDGYTF.

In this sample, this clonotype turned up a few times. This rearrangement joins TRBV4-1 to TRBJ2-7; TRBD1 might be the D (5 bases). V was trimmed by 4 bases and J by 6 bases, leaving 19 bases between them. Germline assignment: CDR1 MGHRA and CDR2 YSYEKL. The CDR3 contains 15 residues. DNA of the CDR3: TGCGCCAGCAGCCCAGGTAGGGGCCTTTCCGGCGAGCAGTACTTC. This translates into CASSPGRGLSGEQYF.

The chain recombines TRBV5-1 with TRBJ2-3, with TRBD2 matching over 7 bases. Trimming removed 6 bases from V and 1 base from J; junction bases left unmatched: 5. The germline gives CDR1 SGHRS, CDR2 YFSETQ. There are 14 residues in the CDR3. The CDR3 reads CASKRTSGTDTQYF. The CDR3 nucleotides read TGCGCCAGCAAGAGAACTAGCGGCACAGATACGCAGTATTTT.

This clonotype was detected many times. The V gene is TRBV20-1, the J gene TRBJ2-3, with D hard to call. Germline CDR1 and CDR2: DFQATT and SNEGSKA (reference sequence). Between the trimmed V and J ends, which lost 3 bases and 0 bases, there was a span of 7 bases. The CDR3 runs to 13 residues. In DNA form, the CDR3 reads TGCAGTGCTAGCGGGCCTAGCACAGATACGCAGTATTTT. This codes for CSASGPSTDTQYF.

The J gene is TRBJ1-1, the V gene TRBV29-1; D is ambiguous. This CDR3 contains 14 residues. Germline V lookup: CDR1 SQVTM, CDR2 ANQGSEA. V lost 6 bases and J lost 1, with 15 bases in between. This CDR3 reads CSVQPGLGNTEAFF. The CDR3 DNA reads TGCAGCGTCCAACCGGGCCTCGGGAACACTGAAGCTTTCTTT.

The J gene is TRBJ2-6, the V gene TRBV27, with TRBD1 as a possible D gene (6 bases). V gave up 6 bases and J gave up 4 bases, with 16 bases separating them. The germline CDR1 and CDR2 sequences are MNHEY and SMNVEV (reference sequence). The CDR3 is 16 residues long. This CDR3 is CASSILQGIGANVLTF. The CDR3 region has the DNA TGTGCCAGCAGCATTTTACAGGGTATAGGGGCCAACGTCCTGACTTTC.

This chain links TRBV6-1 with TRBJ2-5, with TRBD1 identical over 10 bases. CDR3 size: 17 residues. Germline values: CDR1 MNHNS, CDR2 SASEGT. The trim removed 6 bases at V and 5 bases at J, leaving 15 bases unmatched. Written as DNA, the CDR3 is TGTGCCAGCAGCCTAAAGGGGGACAGGGGAACAAGGGAGACCCAGTACTTC. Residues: CASSLKGDRGTRETQYF.

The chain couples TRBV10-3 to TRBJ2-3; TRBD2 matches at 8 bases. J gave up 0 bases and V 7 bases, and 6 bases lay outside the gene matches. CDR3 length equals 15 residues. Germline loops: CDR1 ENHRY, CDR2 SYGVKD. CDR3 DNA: TGTGCCATCAAGGGCGGGAGGAATAGCACAGATACGCAGTATTTT. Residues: CAIKGGRNSTDTQYF.

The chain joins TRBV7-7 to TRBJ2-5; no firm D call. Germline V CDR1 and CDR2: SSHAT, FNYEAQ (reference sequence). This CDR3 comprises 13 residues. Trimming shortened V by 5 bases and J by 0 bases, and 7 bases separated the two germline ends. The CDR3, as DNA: TGTGCCAGCAGCCGAGAGTACCAAGAGACCCAGTACTTC. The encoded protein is CASSREYQETQYF.

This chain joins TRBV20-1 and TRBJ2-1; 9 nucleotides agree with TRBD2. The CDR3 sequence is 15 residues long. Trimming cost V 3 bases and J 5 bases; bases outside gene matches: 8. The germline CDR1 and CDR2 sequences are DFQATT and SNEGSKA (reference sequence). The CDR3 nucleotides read TGCAGTGCTAGTCCTGGCGGGGGGGGGAACAATGAGCAGTTCTTC. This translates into CSASPGGGGNNEQFF.

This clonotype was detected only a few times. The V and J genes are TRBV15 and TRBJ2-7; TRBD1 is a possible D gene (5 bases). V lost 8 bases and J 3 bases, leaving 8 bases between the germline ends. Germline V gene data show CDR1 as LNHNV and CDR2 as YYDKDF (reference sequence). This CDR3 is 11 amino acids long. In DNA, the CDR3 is TGTGCCACCTCGACAGACTACGAGCAGTACTTC. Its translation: CATSTDYEQYF.

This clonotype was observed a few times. This CDR3 reads CASSPPQAGGTEAFF. DNA of the CDR3: TGTGCCAGCAGTCCCCCACAGGCAGGGGGCACTGAAGCTTTCTTT. The rearrangement links TRBV28 to TRBJ1-1; TRBD1 aligns across 7 bases. CDR3 length: 15 amino acids. Germline CDR1 MDHEN, CDR2 SYDVKM. The trim removed 5 bases at V and 4 bases at J, leaving 10 bases unmatched. Full variable domain (outside the CDR3, taken from reference TRBV28 and TRBJ1-1): DVKVTQSSRYLVKRTGEKVFLECVQDMDHENMFWYRQDPGLGLRLIYFSYDVKMKEKGDIPEGYSVSREKKERFSLILESASTNQTSMYLCASSPPQAGGTEAFFGQGTRLTVV.

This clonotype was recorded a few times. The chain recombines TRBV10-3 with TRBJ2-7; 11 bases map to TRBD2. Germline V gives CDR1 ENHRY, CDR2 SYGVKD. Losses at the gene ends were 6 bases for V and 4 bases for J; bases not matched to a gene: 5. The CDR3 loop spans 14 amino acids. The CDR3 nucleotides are TGTGCCATCAGGGGGACTAGCGGAGTATACGAGCAGTACTTC. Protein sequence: CAIRGTSGVYEQYF.

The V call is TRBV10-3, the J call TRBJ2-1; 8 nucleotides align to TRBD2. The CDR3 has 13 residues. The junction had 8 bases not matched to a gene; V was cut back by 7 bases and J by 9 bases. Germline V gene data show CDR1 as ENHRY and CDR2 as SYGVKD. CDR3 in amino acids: CAINPGTSGEQFF. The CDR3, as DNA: TGTGCCATCAACCCTGGGACTAGTGGTGAGCAGTTCTTC.

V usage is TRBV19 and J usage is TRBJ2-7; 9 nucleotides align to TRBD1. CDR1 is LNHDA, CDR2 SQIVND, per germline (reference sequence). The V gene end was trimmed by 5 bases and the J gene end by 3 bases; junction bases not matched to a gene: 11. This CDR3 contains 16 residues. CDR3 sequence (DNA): TGTGCCAGTAGTCCCCAAGGACAGGGGTATGACTACGAGCAGTACTTC. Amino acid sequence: CASSPQGQGYDYEQYF. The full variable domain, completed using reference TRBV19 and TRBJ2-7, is DGGITQSPKYLFRKEGQNVTLSCEQNLNHDAMYWYRQDPGQGLRLIYYSQIVNDFQKGDIAEGYSVSREKKESFPLTVTSAQKNPTAFYLCASSPQGQGYDYEQYFGPGTRLTVT.

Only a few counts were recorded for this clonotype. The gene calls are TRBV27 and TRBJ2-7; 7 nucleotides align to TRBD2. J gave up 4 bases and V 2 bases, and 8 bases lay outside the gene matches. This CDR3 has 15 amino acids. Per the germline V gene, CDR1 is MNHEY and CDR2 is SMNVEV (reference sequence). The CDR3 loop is CASSLQAGDVYEQYF. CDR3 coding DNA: TGTGCCAGCAGTTTACAGGCGGGAGATGTATACGAGCAGTACTTC.

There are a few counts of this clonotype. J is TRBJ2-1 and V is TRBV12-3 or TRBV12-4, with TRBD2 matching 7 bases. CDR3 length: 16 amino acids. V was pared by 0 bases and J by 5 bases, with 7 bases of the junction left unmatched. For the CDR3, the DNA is TGTGCCAGCAGTTTAGCGGGAGGGCCGAGGGACAATGAGCAGTTCTTC. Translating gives CASSLAGGPRDNEQFF.